This TCR beta chain emerged from a study of blood T cell repertoires in COVID-19. The method was immunoSEQ multiplex PCR; TCRdb's version includes in-frame clones alone and lacks a portion of them. This table has nearly 200,000 clones, around four fifths appearing once. There are 14 residues in the CDR3. Germline CDR1 and CDR2: KGHSH and LQKENI. The V and J ends lost 5 bases and 8 bases respectively, with 13 bases between them. V gene TRBV18 combines with J gene TRBJ1-6, with D maybe TRBD1 (6 bases). The sequencing sample was made of peripheral blood. This receptor was identified in a man in his 60s with COVID-19, enrolled during active disease. The CDR3 DNA reads as TGTGCCAGCTCAAGACAGGTGCCCGATTCACCCCTCCACTTT. It codes for CASSRQVPDSPLHF.